Below, one T cell receptor (beta chain) is given with its context. The entry originates in a study of blood T cell repertoires in COVID-19. Study as a whole: Samples taken during acute and convalescent COVID-19 were collected in the United States, Italy and Spain. PBMCs, B-cell-depleted T cells, or T cells provided the cDNA or gDNA that made up the material.

Assay used: immunoSEQ multiplex PCR; TCRdb lists only in-frame clones, some missing. Among approximately 150,000 clones, roughly 84% were seen once, and the ten largest hold more than 3%. The sample was PBMCs or T cells enriched from blood (not recorded which). This sequence originates from a man in his fifties or sixties in a cohort exposed to, infected with or recovered from COVID-19 (not recorded which).

In DNA, the CDR3 is TGTGCCAGTAGTATAGGGGTTGGGAGAGGTTCCTACAATGAGCAGTTCTTC. As protein: CASSIGVGRGSYNEQFF. The chain has TRBV19 and TRBJ2-1; D is perhaps TRBD2 (5 bases). Between the trimmed V and J ends, which lost 1 base and 1 base, there was a span of 14 bases. Germline V lookup: CDR1 LNHDA, CDR2 SQIVND (reference sequence). CDR3 length: 17 residues.